This T cell receptor (beta chain) was documented in a study of cytomegalovirus exposure and HLA in healthy donors. Study-wide findings and caveats: Reported results showed that the classifier diagnosed cytomegalovirus status with high specificity and sensitivity. According to an earlier analysis, most TCR beta V segments yielded productive rearrangements about 90% or about 30% of the time.

13 Jbeta primers and 60 Vbeta primers were used for the PCR. Produced via immunoSEQ multiplex PCR; TCRdb's table is partial and in-frame only. The sample consists of 150,000 to 200,000 clones, roughly 80% of them appearing once. Notes on this clone: Its cognate antigen is unknown.

The receptor comes from a male donor in good health and CMV-seropositive. Sequenced: PBMCs.

As DNA, the CDR3 is TGCGCCAGCAGTCAGGGACAGGGGGCCAACGAGCAGTACTTC. This encodes CASSQGQGANEQYF. The V call is TRBV10-1, the J call TRBJ2-7; 12 bases match TRBD1. This CDR3 has 14 residues. Germline lookup yields CDR1 WNHNN and CDR2 SYGVQD (reference sequence). With V trimmed by 5 bases and J by 5 bases, 4 bases remained unmatched.